These 22 T cell receptor beta chains were all obtained from the same sample, sequenced in a study of OX40 agonist ivuxolimab in advanced cancers. Method: immunoSEQ multiplex PCR; TCRdb's copy keeps in-frame clones and lacks some. This sample has some 80,000 clones, with around nine tenths found just once. Sequencing used CD4+ or CD8+ T cells sorted from blood, obtained in a trial of the OX40 agonist ivuxolimab. The source of these receptors is an adult with an advanced solid tumor such as melanoma, head and neck, liver or kidney cancer.

The rearrangement links TRBV29-1 to TRBJ2-7, with a tentative D call TRBD1 (6 bases). V was trimmed by 4 bases and J by 6 bases, leaving 13 bases between them. The germline gives CDR1 SQVTM, CDR2 ANQGSEA. CDR3 length: 12 residues. This chain's CDR3 is CSVVNRASEQYF. The CDR3, as DNA: TGCAGCGTTGTGAACAGGGCGTCCGAGCAGTACTTC.

CDR3 residues: CATTPGTGNSYEQYF. The CDR3 region has the DNA TGTGCCACCACCCCCGGGACAGGGAACTCCTACGAGCAGTACTTC. This chain joins TRBV11-2 and TRBJ2-5, with 9 bases identical to TRBD1. The assigned J gene may be wrong: the sequence end matches TRBJ2-7 better. Germline V gives CDR1 SGHAT, CDR2 FQNNGV. The CDR3 has 15 amino acids.

The rearrangement links TRBV4-3 to TRBJ2-2, with TRBD2 matching over 12 bases. Per the germline V gene, CDR1 is LGHNA and CDR2 is YSLEER. V shed 4 bases, J shed 3 bases, and the junction held 3 bases outside the gene matches. The CDR3 runs to 16 residues. The CDR3 coding sequence is TGCGCCAGCAGCCCTCTAGCGGGGGGGCACACCGGGGAGCTGTTTTTT. This translates into CASSPLAGGHTGELFF.

The J gene is TRBJ1-2, the V gene TRBV9; D call uncertain. Trimming left V 4 bases short and J 4 bases short, with 17 bases between. Per the germline V gene, CDR1 is SGDLS and CDR2 is YYNGEE. This CDR3 comprises 15 residues. The CDR3: CASSFGPGTGYGYTF. CDR3 nucleotides: TGTGCCAGCAGCTTCGGACCCGGAACGGGCTATGGCTACACCTTC.

J is TRBJ1-4 and V is TRBV29-1; D is uncertain. Germline assignment: CDR1 SQVTM and CDR2 ANQGSEA. Trimming stripped 3 bases from V and 0 bases from J, with 8 bases between. This CDR3 comprises 14 residues. CDR3 sequence reads: CSVELSATNEKLFF. Written as DNA, the CDR3 is TGCAGCGTTGAGTTAAGTGCAACTAATGAAAAACTGTTTTTT.

This clone appeared once. The rearrangement links TRBV6-5 to TRBJ2-3, with D unresolved. V lost 5 bases to trimming and J lost 4 bases, with 16 bases between them. Germline V gives CDR1 MNHEY, CDR2 SVGAGI. The CDR3 length is 15 residues. CDR3 in DNA: TGTGCCAGCAGTGGCACCAGGCTCTGGGCAGATACGCAGTATTTT. Encoded protein: CASSGTRLWADTQYF.

The gene calls are TRBV7-2 and TRBJ2-5, with TRBD2 matching over 15 bases. Germline V lookup: CDR1 SGHTA, CDR2 FQGNSA. The junction had 8 bases not matched to a gene; V was cut back by 5 bases and J by 4 bases. This CDR3 is 17 amino acids long. CDR3 loop: CASSHSGLAGGPETQYF. The CDR3 DNA reads TGTGCCAGCAGCCACTCCGGACTAGCGGGGGGGCCAGAGACCCAGTACTTC.

CDR3 in DNA: TGTGCCAGTAGTATAGAGGCGGACCTTGTTGGTGGCTACACCTTC. Its protein is CASSIEADLVGGYTF. The chain combines TRBV19 with TRBJ1-2; D is unclear. V was shortened by 0 bases and J by 7 bases, with 15 bases between the two germline ends. Germline CDR1 LNHDA, CDR2 SQIVND (reference sequence). The CDR3 has 15 residues.

This clone was recorded a few times. V usage is TRBV7-6 and J usage is TRBJ1-3; D perhaps matches TRBD1 (6 bases). Germline CDR1 is SGHVS and CDR2 is FNYEAQ. V lost 5 bases, J lost 0 bases, and 11 bases lay in between. This CDR3 is built from 15 residues. This chain's CDR3 is CASSDDRRSGNTIYF. The CDR3 DNA sequence: TGTGCCAGCAGCGATGACAGGCGCTCTGGAAACACCATATATTTT.

The gene calls are TRBV4-2 and TRBJ2-7, with TRBD2 as a possible D gene (7 bases). CDR1 is LGHNA and CDR2 is YNFKEQ in the germline V gene. Trimming pared 3 bases from V and 2 bases from J, leaving 20 bases between. This CDR3 has 17 amino acids. CDR3 nucleotide sequence: TGTGCCAGCAGCCAGGACGACGGGGGGCCGCCGACCTACGAGCAGTACTTC. Its translation is CASSQDDGGPPTYEQYF.

The chain combines TRBV9 with TRBJ1-4; D not certain. CDR3 length: 13 residues. Germline assignment: CDR1 SGDLS and CDR2 YYNGEE. Between the trimmed V and J ends, which lost 3 bases and 14 bases, there was a span of 17 bases. CDR3 protein: CASSEHPDKALFF. CDR3 coding DNA: TGTGCCAGCAGCGAACACCCCGACAAGGCGCTGTTTTTT. Full variable domain (missing parts from reference TRBV9 and TRBJ1-4): DSGVTQTPKHLITATGQRVTLRCSPRSGDLSVYWYQQSLDQGLQFLIQYYNGEERAKGNILERFSAQQFPDLHSELNLSSLELGDSALYFCASSEHPDKALFFGSGTQLSVL.

This clone was found once. This chain's CDR3 is CASSEFGTGNTEAFF. CDR3 coding DNA: TGTGCCAGCAGTGAATTCGGGACGGGCAACACTGAAGCTTTCTTT. The rearrangement uses TRBV6-1 and TRBJ1-1, with a possible D match to TRBD1 (5 bases). CDR1 is MNHNS and CDR2 is SASEGT in the germline V gene. V dropped 2 bases and J dropped 2 bases, with 12 bases sitting between them. CDR3 length: 15 amino acids.

The chain has TRBV25-1 and TRBJ2-5; D is possibly TRBD2 (5 bases). Germline V CDR1 and CDR2: MGHDK, SYGVNS. This CDR3 has 15 amino acids. Trimming cost V 0 bases and J 2 bases, with 10 bases left between them. The CDR3 here is CASSEYGGRQETQYF. The CDR3 coding sequence is TGTGCCAGCAGTGAATATGGAGGCAGACAAGAGACCCAGTACTTC.

The chain links TRBV19 to TRBJ2-5; weak D call: TRBD1 (5 bases). Germline CDR1 LNHDA, CDR2 SQIVND (reference sequence). The CDR3 contains 15 residues. Trimming pared 10 bases from V and 5 bases from J, leaving 23 bases between. The CDR3 DNA reads TGTGCCACCCAGAGACGGCAGGGTTTGTTGGAGACCCAGTACTTC. Translating gives CATQRRQGLLETQYF.

V is TRBV4-1 and J is TRBJ1-2; maybe TRBD1 (6 bases). The CDR3 is made up of 16 amino acids. V was clipped by 7 bases and J by 1 base, with 19 bases between them. Germline CDR1 is MGHRA and CDR2 is YSYEKL. The CDR3 loop is CASNPIGQSINYGYTF. In DNA, the CDR3 is TGCGCCAGCAACCCTATCGGACAGTCGATTAACTATGGCTACACCTTC.

The V gene is TRBV5-1, the J gene TRBJ2-7; tentatively, D is TRBD1 (6 bases). There are 13 residues in the CDR3. Trimming pared 4 bases from V and 3 bases from J, leaving 11 bases between. Germline CDR1 SGHRS, CDR2 YFSETQ. As DNA, the CDR3 is TGCGCCAGCAGCCGGGACACTAACTACGAGCAGTACTTC. Protein sequence: CASSRDTNYEQYF. Full variable domain (rest looked up from reference TRBV5-1 and TRBJ2-7): KAGVTQTPRYLIKTRGQQVTLSCSPISGHRSVSWYQQTPGQGLQFLFEYFSETQRNKGNFPGRFSGRQFSNSRSEMNVSTLELGDSALYLCASSRDTNYEQYFGPGTRLTVT.

The rearrangement links TRBV27 to TRBJ1-3; possibly TRBD1 for D (5 bases). Germline CDR1 is MNHEY and CDR2 is SMNVEV (reference sequence). Trimming left V 7 bases short and J 9 bases short, with 10 bases between. The CDR3 contains 11 residues. The CDR3 DNA is TGTGCCAGCACGTCCACAGGCACCATATATTTT. This sequence encodes CASTSTGTIYF.

The rearrangement joins TRBV11-2 to TRBJ2-1; D gene ambiguous. CDR3 length equals 11 residues. Trimming stripped 5 bases from V and 4 bases from J, with 3 bases between. Germline values: CDR1 SGHAT, CDR2 FQNNGV. The DNA of the CDR3 is TGTGCCAGCAGCCGATACAATGAGCAGTTCTTC. Amino acids: CASSRYNEQFF.

The chain has TRBV30 and TRBJ2-7, with a tentative D call TRBD2 (5 bases). This CDR3 has 14 residues. Germline CDR1 GTSNPN, CDR2 SVGIG (reference sequence). The V end was cut by 8 bases, the J end by 0 bases, with 17 bases between. CDR3 in amino acids: CALEAVSSSYEQYF. The CDR3 DNA follows: TGTGCCCTGGAGGCGGTTTCAAGCTCCTACGAGCAGTACTTC.

The chain recombines TRBV5-1 with TRBJ1-6; tentative D call: TRBD1 (5 bases). The CDR3 spans 15 residues. Germline V gene data show CDR1 as SGHRS and CDR2 as YFSETQ. V was trimmed by 3 bases and J by 0 bases, leaving 7 bases between them. The chain's CDR3 is CASSSGASYNSPLHF. The CDR3 nucleotides read TGCGCCAGCAGCTCTGGGGCCTCCTATAATTCACCCCTCCACTTT.

The V gene is TRBV6-5, the J gene TRBJ1-3; D gene uncertain. This CDR3 is built from 10 residues. V dropped 11 bases and J dropped 0 bases, with 2 bases sitting between them. Per the germline V gene, CDR1 is MNHEY and CDR2 is SVGAGI. CDR3 in amino acids: CAYSGNTIYF. DNA for the CDR3: TGTGCCTACTCTGGAAACACCATATATTTT.

Here the CDR3 DNA reads TGTGCCAGCTCACCAAGTAAAGAGACCCAGTACTTC. It specifies CASSPSKETQYF. The rearrangement joins TRBV18 to TRBJ2-5; no definite D call. The germline V and J ends were trimmed by 2 bases and 3 bases, with 4 bases remaining between them. Germline V lookup: CDR1 KGHSH, CDR2 LQKENI. The CDR3 spans 12 residues.